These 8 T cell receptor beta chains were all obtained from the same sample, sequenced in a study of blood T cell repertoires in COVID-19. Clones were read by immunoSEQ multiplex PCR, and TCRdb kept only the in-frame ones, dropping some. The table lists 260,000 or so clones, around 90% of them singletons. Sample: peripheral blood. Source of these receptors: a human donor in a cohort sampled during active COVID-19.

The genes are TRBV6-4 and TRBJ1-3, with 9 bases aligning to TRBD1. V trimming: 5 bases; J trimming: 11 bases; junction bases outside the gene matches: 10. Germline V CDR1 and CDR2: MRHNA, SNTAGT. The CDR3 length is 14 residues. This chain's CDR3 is CASSPDRGDPPIYF. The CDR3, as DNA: TGTGCCAGCAGTCCGGACAGGGGAGATCCCCCCATATATTTT.

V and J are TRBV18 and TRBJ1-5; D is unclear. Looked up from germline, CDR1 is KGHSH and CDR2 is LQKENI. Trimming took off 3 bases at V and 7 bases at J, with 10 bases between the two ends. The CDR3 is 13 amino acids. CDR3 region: CASSPTVVQPQHF. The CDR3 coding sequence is TGTGCCAGCTCACCTACAGTCGTCCAGCCCCAGCATTTT.

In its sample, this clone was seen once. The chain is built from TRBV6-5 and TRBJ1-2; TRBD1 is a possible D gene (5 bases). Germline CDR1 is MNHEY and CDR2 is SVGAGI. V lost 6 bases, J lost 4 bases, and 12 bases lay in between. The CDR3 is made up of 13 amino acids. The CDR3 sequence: CASRPGGSYGYTF. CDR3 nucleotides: TGTGCCAGCAGACCCGGGGGGAGCTATGGCTACACCTTC.

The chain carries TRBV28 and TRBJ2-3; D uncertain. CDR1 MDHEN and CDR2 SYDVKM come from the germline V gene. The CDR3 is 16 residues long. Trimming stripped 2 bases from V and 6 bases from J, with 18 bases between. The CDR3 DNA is TGTGCCAGCAGTTTACTGGGTCAGGCCTCACTTGATACGCAGTATTTT. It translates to CASSLLGQASLDTQYF.

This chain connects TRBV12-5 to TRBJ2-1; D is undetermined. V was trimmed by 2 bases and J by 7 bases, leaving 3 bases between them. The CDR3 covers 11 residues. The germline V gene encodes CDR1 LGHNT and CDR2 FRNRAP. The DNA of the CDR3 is TGTGCTAGTGGTTTGTATAATGAGCAGTTCTTC. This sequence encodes CASGLYNEQFF. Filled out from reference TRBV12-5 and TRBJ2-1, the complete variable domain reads DARVTQTPRHKVTEMGQEVTMRCQPILGHNTVFWYRQTMMQGLELLAYFRNRAPLDDSGMPKDRFSAEMPDATLATLKIQPSEPRDSAVYFCASGLYNEQFFGPGTRLTVL.

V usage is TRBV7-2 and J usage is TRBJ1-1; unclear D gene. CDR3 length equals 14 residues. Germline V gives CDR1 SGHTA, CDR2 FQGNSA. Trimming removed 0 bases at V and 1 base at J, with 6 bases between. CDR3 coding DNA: TGTGCCAGCAGCTTAGCGGCAGGGAACACTGAAGCTTTCTTT. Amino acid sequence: CASSLAAGNTEAFF.

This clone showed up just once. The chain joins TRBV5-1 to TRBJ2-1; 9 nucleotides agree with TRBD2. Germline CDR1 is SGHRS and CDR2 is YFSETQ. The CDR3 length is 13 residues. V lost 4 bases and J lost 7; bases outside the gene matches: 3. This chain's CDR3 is CASSIGLANEQFF. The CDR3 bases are TGCGCCAGCAGCATTGGACTAGCGAATGAGCAGTTCTTC.

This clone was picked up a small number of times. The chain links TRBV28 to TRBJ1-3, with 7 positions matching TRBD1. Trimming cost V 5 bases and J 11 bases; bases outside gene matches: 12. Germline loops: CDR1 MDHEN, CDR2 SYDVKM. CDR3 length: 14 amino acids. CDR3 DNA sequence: TGTGCCAGCAGTCTCTGGGACAGCCCTCGCGCCATATATTTT. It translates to CASSLWDSPRAIYF.